This TCR beta chain was recorded in a study of T-cell memory formation after mild COVID-19. At the level of the study: TCR clusters mostly belonged to single donors.

As concerns this clonotype: Antigen unknown.

V was pared by 0 bases and J by 6 bases, with 13 bases between. Germline-derived CDR1 and CDR2 are SGHRS and YFSETQ. CDR3 length: 15 amino acids. It was 5'RACE with constant-segment primers that produced the TCR alpha and TCR beta cDNA libraries, which carried sample barcodes and UMIs. TCRdb re-analysed the 5' RACE reads in MiXCR, keeping a single row per CDR3 protein. The sample holds over 300,000 distinct CDR3 sequences, 20% seen once. Study-level results: The finding that pre-infection memory included some responding clones suggested that cross-reactive memory joined. Clones contracting across day 15 to 85 had a balanced CD4/CD8 profile; later expanding clones leaned CD4+.

The TCR originated in a man aged 18 to 30 who had mild COVID-19 (a few samples of this study predate the infection). Cell type and time point are not known. Sequencing was carried out using PBMCs or a T cell subset sorted from them (not recorded which). This chain uses TRBV5-1 with TRBJ1-5, with D perhaps matching TRBD1 (6 bases). CDR3 bases: TGCGCCAGCAGCTTGGATGGCAGAGGGGGTCAGCCCCAGCATTTT. The encoded protein is CASSLDGRGGQPQHF.